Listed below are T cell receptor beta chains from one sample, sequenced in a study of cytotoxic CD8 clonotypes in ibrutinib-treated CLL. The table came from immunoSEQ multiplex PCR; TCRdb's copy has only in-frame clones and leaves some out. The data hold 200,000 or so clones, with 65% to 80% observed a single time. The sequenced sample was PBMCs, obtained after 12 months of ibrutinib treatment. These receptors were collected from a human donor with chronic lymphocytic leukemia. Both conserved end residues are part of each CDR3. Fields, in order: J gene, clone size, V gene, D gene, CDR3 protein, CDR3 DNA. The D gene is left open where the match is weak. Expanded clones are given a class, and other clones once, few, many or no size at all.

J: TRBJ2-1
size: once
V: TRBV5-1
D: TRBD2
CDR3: CASSFPLLTSGYYNEQFF
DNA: TGCGCCAGCAGCTTCCCCCTCTTGACTAGCGGATATTACAATGAGCAGTTCTTC

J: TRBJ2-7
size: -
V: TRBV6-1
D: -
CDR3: CASSDRRLNVGYEQYF
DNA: TGTGCCAGCAGTGATAGACGGCTAAACGTTGGCTACGAGCAGTACTTC

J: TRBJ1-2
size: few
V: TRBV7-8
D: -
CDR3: CASSLLNYGYTF
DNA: TGTGCCAGCAGCTTACTAAACTATGGCTACACCTTC

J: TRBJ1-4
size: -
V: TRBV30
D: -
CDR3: CAWSVWGLEKLFF
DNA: TGTGCCTGGAGTGTATGGGGACTAGAAAAACTGTTTTTT

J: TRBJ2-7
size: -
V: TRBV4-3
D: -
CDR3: CASSLEAGMALAEQYF
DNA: TGCGCCAGCAGCTTGGAGGCAGGGATGGCCCTGGCCGAGCAGTACTTC

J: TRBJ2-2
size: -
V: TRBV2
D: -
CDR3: CASMRDTVGELFF
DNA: TGTGCCAGCATGAGGGACACCGTCGGGGAGCTGTTTTTT

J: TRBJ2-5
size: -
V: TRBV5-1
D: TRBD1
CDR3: CASSPGTVTVQETQYF
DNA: TGCGCCAGCAGCCCGGGGACAGTTACTGTTCAAGAGACCCAGTACTTC

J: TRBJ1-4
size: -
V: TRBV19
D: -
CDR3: CASSTSWQPEKLFF
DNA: TGTGCCAGTAGCACTTCGTGGCAGCCTGAAAAACTGTTTTTT

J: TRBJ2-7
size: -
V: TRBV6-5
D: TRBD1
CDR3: CASSQDRGSYEQYF
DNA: TGTGCCAGCAGTCAGGACAGGGGATCCTACGAGCAGTACTTC

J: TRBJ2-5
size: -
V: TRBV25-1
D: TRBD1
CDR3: CASSGGQGRPETQYF
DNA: TGTGCCAGCAGTGGGGGACAGGGCCGACCAGAGACCCAGTACTTC

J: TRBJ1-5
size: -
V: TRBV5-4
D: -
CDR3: CASSLKEYSNQPQHF
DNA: TGTGCCAGCAGCTTGAAGGAGTATAGCAATCAGCCCCAGCATTTT

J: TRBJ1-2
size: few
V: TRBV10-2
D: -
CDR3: CASSGSTFGYTF
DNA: TGCGCCAGCAGTGGGTCCACCTTTGGCTACACCTTC

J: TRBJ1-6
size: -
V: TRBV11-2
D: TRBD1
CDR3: CASSEKTGGYNSPLHF
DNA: TGTGCCAGCAGCGAGAAGACAGGGGGCTATAATTCACCCCTCCACTTT

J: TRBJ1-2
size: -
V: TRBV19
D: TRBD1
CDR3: CASSVGQGPSYGYTF
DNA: TGTGCCAGTAGTGTCGGACAGGGACCATCCTATGGCTACACCTTC

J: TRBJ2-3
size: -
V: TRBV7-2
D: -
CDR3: CASSPYTDTQYF
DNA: TGTGCCAGCTCCCCTTACACAGATACGCAGTATTTT

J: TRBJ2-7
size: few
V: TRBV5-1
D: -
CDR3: CASSLDRSYEQYF
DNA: TGCGCCAGCAGCTTGGACAGGTCCTACGAGCAGTACTTC

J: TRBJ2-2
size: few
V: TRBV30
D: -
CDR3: CAGHRYNTGELFF
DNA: TGTGCCGGGCACAGGTACAACACCGGGGAGCTGTTTTTT

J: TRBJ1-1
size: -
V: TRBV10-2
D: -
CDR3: CASITQNTEAFF
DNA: TGCGCCAGCATTACACAGAACACTGAAGCTTTCTTT

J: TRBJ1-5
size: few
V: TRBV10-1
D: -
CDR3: CASSVTHNQPQHF
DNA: TGCGCCAGCAGTGTGACACACAATCAGCCCCAGCATTTT

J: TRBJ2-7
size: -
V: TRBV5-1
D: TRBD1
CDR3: CASSRGQDFSYEQYF
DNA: TGCGCCAGCAGCCGGGGACAGGATTTTAGCTACGAGCAGTACTTC

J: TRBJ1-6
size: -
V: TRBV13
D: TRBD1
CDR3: CASSLGPTGRYNSPLHF
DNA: TGTGCCAGCAGCTTAGGCCCGACAGGGAGATATAATTCACCCCTCCACTTT

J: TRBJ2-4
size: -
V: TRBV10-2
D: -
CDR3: CASSEGRSKNIQYF
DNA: TGCGCCAGCAGTGAAGGGCGGTCCAAAAACATTCAGTACTTC

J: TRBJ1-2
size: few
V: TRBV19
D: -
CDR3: CATHRNGDYGYTF
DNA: TGTGCCACGCACAGAAATGGGGACTATGGCTACACCTTC

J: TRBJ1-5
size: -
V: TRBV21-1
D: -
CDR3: CARHRDRGHQPQHF
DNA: TGTGCCAGACACCGGGACAGGGGTCATCAGCCCCAGCATTTT

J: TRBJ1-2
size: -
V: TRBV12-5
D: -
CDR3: CASGQGQGGYTF
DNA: TGTGCTAGTGGTCAGGGTCAGGGTGGCTACACCTTC

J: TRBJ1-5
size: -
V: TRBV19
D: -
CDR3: CASIDRTVMGNQPQHF
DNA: TGTGCCAGTATAGACAGGACGGTTATGGGCAATCAGCCCCAGCATTTT

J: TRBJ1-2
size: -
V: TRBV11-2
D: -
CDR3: CASSLDEVHGYTF
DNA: TGTGCCAGCAGCTTAGATGAGGTGCATGGCTACACCTTC

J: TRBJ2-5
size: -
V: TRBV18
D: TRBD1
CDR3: CASSPISTGVQETQYF
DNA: TGTGCCAGCTCACCCATATCGACAGGGGTTCAAGAGACCCAGTACTTC

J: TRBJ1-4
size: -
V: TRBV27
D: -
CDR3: CASREWEEEKLFF
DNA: TGTGCCAGCAGGGAATGGGAGGAAGAAAAACTGTTTTTT

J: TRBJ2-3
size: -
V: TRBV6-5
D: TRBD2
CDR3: CASSWRSSGGADTQYF
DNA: TGTGCCAGCAGTTGGCGGTCCAGCGGGGGGGCAGATACGCAGTATTTT

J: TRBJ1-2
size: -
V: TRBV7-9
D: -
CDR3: CASIPGQLWSGYTF
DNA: TGTGCCAGCATTCCAGGACAGTTATGGTCGGGCTACACCTTC

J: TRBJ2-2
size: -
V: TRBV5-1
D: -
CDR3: CASSLTAATGTYTGELFF
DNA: TGCGCCAGCAGCTTGACTGCGGCTACCGGGACTTACACCGGGGAGCTGTTTTTT

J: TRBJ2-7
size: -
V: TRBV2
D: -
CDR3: CASSVRQVSYEQYF
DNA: TGTGCCAGCAGTGTAAGGCAGGTGTCCTACGAGCAGTACTTC

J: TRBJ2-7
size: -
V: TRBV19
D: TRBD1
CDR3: CASSRRGGRGSYEQYF
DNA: TGTGCCAGTAGTCGGAGAGGGGGCAGAGGCTCCTACGAGCAGTACTTC

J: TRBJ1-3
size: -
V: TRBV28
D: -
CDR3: CASGTADTIYF
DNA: TGTGCCAGCGGGACCGCGGACACCATATATTTT

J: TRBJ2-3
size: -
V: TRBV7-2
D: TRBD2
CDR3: CASSPSGLAIDTQYF
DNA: TGTGCCAGCAGTCCCTCGGGACTAGCGATAGATACGCAGTATTTT

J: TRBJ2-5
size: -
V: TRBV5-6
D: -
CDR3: CASFGTYPKETQYF
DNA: TGTGCCAGCTTTGGGACCTACCCGAAGGAGACCCAGTACTTC

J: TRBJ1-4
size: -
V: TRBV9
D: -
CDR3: CASSVEGRLSTNEKLFF
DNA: TGTGCCAGCAGCGTAGAGGGACGGCTCTCAACTAATGAAAAACTGTTTTTT

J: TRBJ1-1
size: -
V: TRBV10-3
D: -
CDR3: CAINRVMNTEAFF
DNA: TGTGCCATAAATCGGGTGATGAACACTGAAGCTTTCTTT

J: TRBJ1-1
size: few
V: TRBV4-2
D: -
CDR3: CASSQGQNTEAFF
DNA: TGTGCCAGCAGCCAAGGACAGAACACTGAAGCTTTCTTT

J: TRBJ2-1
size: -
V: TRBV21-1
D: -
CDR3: CASSLGAIWEQFF
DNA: TGTGCCAGCAGCCTAGGGGCTATTTGGGAGCAGTTCTTC

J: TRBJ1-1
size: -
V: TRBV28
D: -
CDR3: CASSLPDLNTEAFF
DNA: TGTGCCAGCAGTTTACCGGACCTGAACACTGAAGCTTTCTTT

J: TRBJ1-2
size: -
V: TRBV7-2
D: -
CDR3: CASSLSPGKRGYTF
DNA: TGTGCCAGCAGCTTATCACCAGGGAAACGTGGCTACACCTTC

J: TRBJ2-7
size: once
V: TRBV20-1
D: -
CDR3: CSASEEYEQYF
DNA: TGCAGTGCTAGTGAAGAATACGAGCAGTACTTC

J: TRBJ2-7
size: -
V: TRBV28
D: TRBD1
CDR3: CASSLTGGRNEQYF
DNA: TGTGCCAGCAGTTTAACAGGGGGCAGGAACGAGCAGTACTTC

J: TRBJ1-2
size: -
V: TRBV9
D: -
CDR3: CASSVGGGPSRGYTF
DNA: TGTGCCAGCAGCGTAGGGGGGGGCCCCTCGCGGGGCTACACCTTC

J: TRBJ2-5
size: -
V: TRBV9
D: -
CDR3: CASSVGGETQYF
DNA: TGTGCCAGCAGCGTAGGGGGAGAGACCCAGTACTTC

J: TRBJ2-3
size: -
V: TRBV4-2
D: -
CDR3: CASRRGSAQLSTDTQYF
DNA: TGTGCCAGCAGACGAGGGTCTGCACAGCTGAGCACAGATACGCAGTATTTT

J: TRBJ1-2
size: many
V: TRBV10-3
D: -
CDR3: CATLGEAGTYYGYTF
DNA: TGTGCCACACTAGGGGAGGCAGGGACTTACTATGGCTACACCTTC